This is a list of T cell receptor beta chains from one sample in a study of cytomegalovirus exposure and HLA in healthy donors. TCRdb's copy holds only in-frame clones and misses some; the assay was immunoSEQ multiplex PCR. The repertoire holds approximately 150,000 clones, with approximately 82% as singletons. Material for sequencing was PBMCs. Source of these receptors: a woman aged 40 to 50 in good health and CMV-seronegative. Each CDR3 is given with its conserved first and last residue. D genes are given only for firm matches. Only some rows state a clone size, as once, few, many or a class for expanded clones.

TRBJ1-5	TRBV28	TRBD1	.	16	TGTGCCAGCAGGCTGCCGGGACAGGGTAATAATCAGCCCCAGCATTTT	CASRLPGQGNNQPQHF
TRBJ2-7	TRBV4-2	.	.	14	TGTGCCAGCAGCCGGGGGGGACAAGACTACGAGCAGTACTTC	CASSRGGQDYEQYF
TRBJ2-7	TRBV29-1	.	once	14	TGCAGCGTTGAACTAATGGGGGCGCGGCACGAGCAGTACTTC	CSVELMGARHEQYF
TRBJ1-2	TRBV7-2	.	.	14	TGTGCCAGCAGCCCAGACAGAGTTACCTATGGCTACACCTTC	CASSPDRVTYGYTF
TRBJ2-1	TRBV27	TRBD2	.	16	TGTGCCAGCAGGCGGACTAGCGGGAGGGGTAACAATGAGCAGTTCTTC	CASRRTSGRGNNEQFF
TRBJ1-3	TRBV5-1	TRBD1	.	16	TGCGCCAGCAGCATACAGGGGCCGAGCTCTGGAAACACCATATATTTT	CASSIQGPSSGNTIYF
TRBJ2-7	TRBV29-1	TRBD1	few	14	TGCAGCGCCGGGGCCGGGACAGGAGCCTACGAGCAGTACTTC	CSAGAGTGAYEQYF
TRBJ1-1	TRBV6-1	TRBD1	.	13	TGTGCCAGCAGCTACAGGGGGCGCACTGAAGCTTTCTTT	CASSYRGRTEAFF
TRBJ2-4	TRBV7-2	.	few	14	TGTGCCAGCAGCGAGACAGGTCCCAAAAACATTCAGTACTTC	CASSETGPKNIQYF
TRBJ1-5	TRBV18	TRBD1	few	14	TGTGCCAGCTCTCCACAGGGGGCCGGACAGCCCCAGCATTTT	CASSPQGAGQPQHF
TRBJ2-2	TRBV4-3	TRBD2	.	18	TGCGCCAGCAGCCAAGGGACTAGCGGGAGGGCCAGGACCGGGGAGCTGTTTTTT	CASSQGTSGRARTGELFF
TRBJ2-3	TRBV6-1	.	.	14	TGTGCCAGCAGTGCGACAGAAGTCACAGATACGCAGTATTTT	CASSATEVTDTQYF
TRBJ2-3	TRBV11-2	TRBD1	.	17	TGTGCCAGCAGCTTAGATAGGGGGCAGGGGTGGACAGATACGCAGTATTTT	CASSLDRGQGWTDTQYF
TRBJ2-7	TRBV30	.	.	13	TGTGCCTGGAGATGGGGGGGCCCCTACGAGCAGTACTTC	CAWRWGGPYEQYF
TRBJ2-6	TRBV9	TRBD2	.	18	TGTGCCAGCAGCGTAGGGGGCGGGAGGATCTCTGGGGCCAACGTCCTGACTTTC	CASSVGGGRISGANVLTF
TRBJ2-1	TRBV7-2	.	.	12	TGTGCCAGCAGCTCACAGGTCAGGGATCAGTTCTTC	CASSSQVRDQFF
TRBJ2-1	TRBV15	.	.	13	TGTGCCACCAGCACAAGGACTTACAATGAGCAGTTCTTC	CATSTRTYNEQFF
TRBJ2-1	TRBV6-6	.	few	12	TGTGCCATTACACTAGGATTGGGTGAGCAGTTCTTC	CAITLGLGEQFF
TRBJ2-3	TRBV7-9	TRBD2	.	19	TGTGCCAGCAGCTTAGTCGGCGGGAGGGCCGTTCGTGGCACAGATACGCAGTATTTT	CASSLVGGRAVRGTDTQYF
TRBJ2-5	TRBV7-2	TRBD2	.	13	TGTGCCAGCAGAAGGGGAGGGAGAGAGACCCAGTACTTC	CASRRGGRETQYF
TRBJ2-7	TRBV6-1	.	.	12	TGTGCCAGCAGTGATTATAATTACGAGCAGTACTTC	CASSDYNYEQYF
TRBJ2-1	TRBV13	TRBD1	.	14	TGTGCCAGCAGCCTGAACAGGGGGCTCAATGAGCAGTTCTTC	CASSLNRGLNEQFF
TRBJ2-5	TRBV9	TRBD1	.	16	TGTGCCAGCAGCGGACATCCGGGACAGGGGGCAGAGACCCAGTACTTC	CASSGHPGQGAETQYF
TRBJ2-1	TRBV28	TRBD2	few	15	TGTGCCAGCACCGTAGCGGGTAATGTATACAATGAGCAGTTCTTC	CASTVAGNVYNEQFF
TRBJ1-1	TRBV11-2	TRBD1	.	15	TGTGCCAGCAGCCCTCTAGGACAGGGAGGAATTGAAGCTTTCTTT	CASSPLGQGGIEAFF
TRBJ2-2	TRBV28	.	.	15	TGTGCCAGCAGACCGACTCCAGCGAACACCGGGGAGCTGTTTTTT	CASRPTPANTGELFF
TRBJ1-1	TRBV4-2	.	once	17	TGTGCCAGCAGTCGAGGACAGCTCCGAGGACTGAACACTGAAGCTTTCTTT	CASSRGQLRGLNTEAFF
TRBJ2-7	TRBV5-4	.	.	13	TGTGCCAGCAGTTCAGGCCCTTTTTACGAGCAGTACTTC	CASSSGPFYEQYF
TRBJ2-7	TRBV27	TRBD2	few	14	TGTGCCAGCAGGCGACTAGCGGGAGAGTACGAGCAGTACTTC	CASRRLAGEYEQYF
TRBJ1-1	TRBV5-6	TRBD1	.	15	TGTGCCAGCAGCCCTGGGACAGGGAAGGGGACTGAAGCTTTCTTT	CASSPGTGKGTEAFF
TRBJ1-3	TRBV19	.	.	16	TGTGCCAGTAGTATTTCGCCAGGAGGCGCTGGAAACACCATATATTTT	CASSISPGGAGNTIYF
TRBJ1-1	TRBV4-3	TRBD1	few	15	TGCGCCAGCAGCCGGACAGGGTTGGGGAACACTGAAGCTTTCTTT	CASSRTGLGNTEAFF
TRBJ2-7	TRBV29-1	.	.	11	TGCAGCGTTGATGGGAGGACGGGCCTGTACTTC	CSVDGRTGLYF
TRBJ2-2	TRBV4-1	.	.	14	TGCGCCAGCAGACTCAGGGAAATGGGCGGGGAGCTGTTTTTT	CASRLREMGGELFF
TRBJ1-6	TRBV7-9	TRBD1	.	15	TGTGCCAGCAGCCGAGACAGGGGGCGGAATTCACCCCTCCACTTT	CASSRDRGRNSPLHF
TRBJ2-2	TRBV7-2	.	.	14	TGTGCCAGCAGCGAATACAAGAACACCGGGGAGCTGTTTTTT	CASSEYKNTGELFF
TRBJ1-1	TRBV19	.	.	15	TGTGCCAGTAGTCGCGGTCCTCTATTTAACACTGAAGCTTTCTTT	CASSRGPLFNTEAFF